This T cell receptor beta chain was observed in a study of blood T cells in healthy people across ages. Points from the study as a whole: Total diversity from one million sequenced T cells was likely underestimated.

Alongside a J-beta primer mix, a sample-barcoded 5' primer served in a second PCR lasting roughly 6 to 12 cycles. TCRdb used MiXCR to reprocess the 5' RACE reads, holding one entry per CDR3 protein. The sample has 1.5 million to 2 million distinct CDR3 sequences, 25% to 30% seen once. The sample holds many counts of this clonotype. Its target is unknown. The CDR3 totals 13 residues. CDR1 is DFQATT and CDR2 is SNEGSKA in the germline V gene (reference sequence). V lost 0 bases, J lost 9 bases, and 12 bases lay in between. Healthy individuals of Caucasian origin from Russia, aged roughly 6 to 90, served as donors. Drawing of peripheral blood yielded ten milliliters from each donor. The authors isolated at least 6 million PBMCs per sample.

The rearrangement links TRBV20-1 to TRBJ2-1; no clear D gene. Sequencing input: blood. The source of this sequence is a woman younger than 45 in good health. The CDR3: CSARDPRPGEQFF. CDR3 sequence (DNA): TGCAGTGCTAGAGATCCCAGGCCGGGTGAGCAGTTCTTC.